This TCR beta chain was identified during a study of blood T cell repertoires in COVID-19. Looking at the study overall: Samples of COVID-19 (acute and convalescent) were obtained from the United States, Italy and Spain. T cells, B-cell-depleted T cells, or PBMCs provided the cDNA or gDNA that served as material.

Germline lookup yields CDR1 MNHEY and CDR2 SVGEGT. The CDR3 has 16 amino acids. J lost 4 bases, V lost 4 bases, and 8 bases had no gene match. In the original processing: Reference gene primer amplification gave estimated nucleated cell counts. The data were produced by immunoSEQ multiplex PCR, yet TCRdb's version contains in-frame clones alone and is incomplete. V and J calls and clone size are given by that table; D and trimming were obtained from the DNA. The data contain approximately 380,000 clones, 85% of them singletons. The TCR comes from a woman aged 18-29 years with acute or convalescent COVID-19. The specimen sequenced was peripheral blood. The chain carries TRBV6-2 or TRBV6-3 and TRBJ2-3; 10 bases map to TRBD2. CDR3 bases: TGTGCCAGCAGTTTTACTAGCGGGGAGGGGCCAGATACGCAGTATTTT. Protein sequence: CASSFTSGEGPDTQYF.